This entry features one T cell receptor beta chain sequence. Its specificity is unknown. These data originate in a study of blood T cells in healthy people across ages. Study-level findings and limits: Diversity of TCR beta per million T cells declined in a roughly linear way with age.

Alongside a J-beta primer mix, a sample-barcoded 5' primer served in a second PCR lasting roughly 6 to 11 cycles. One entry per CDR3 protein results from TCRdb running MiXCR on the 5' RACE reads. The table shows around 1,600,000 distinct CDR3 sequences, with about 45% occurring only once. Germline CDR1 reads MNHNY; CDR2 reads SVGAGI (reference sequence). This CDR3 is built from 13 residues. Trimming cost V 8 bases and J 3 bases, with 13 bases left between them. The rearrangement uses TRBV6-6 and TRBJ1-1, with D perhaps TRBD1 (6 bases). The specimen sequenced was blood. The origin of this receptor is a woman younger than 30 in good health. The CDR3, as DNA: TGTGCCAGCTCTGGGGGGGGCGACACTGAAGCTTTCTTT. Protein sequence: CASSGGGDTEAFF.